This T cell receptor beta chain emerged from a study of shared clonotypes between healthy human individuals. Study outcomes and limitations: Rarefaction showed that sequencing of sorted subsets was incomplete (despite large depth). Non-shared clonotypes had lower generation probabilities than clonotypes shared by all four sorted-subset donors.

Germline CDR1 reads SGHTS; CDR2 reads YDEGEE. This CDR3 has 13 residues. The V end lost 2 bases, the J end lost 1 base, and 6 bases lay between the germline ends. In regard to this clone: As yet, its antigen is unknown.

Once extracted for a subset, genomic DNA was divided evenly among several immunoSEQ plates. Methods used by the authors: Filtering differed, since immunoSEQ gave only junction sequences and no quality scores. Profiled with immunoSEQ multiplex PCR; TCRdb holds only in-frame clones, not every one. That table is the source of V, J and clone size, and D and trimming were worked out from the DNA. The data hold nearly 600,000 clones, with about 95% observed a single time. CD45RO-negative, CCR7-positively selected cells formed the naive CD8 fraction, excluding terminally differentiated effector memory CD45RA+ cells.

This TCR came from a woman younger than 45 in good health. Sequenced: naive CD8+ T cells sorted from blood. The V and J genes are TRBV5-8 and TRBJ1-1, with D hard to call. The CDR3, as DNA: TGTGCCAGCAGCTTCACAGCGAACACTGAAGCTTTCTTT. This translates into CASSFTANTEAFF.